The rows below give T cell receptor beta chains drawn from one sample of a study of T cell repertoires in cytomegalovirus infection. No cognate antigen is known for these TCRs. TCRdb independently ran MiXCR on the reads; one entry per CDR3 protein. The data contain approximately 910,000 distinct CDR3 sequences, about 33% of them singletons. The sequenced sample was cultured CD8+ T cells from PBMCs, obtained from culture after CMV antigen stimulation. These receptors came from a human donor in good health (CMV status not recorded). Some clones in this sample may be carry-over from other donors' samples. Each CDR3 is given with its conserved first and last residue. Each record gives: J gene, clone size, D gene, V gene, CDR3 length, CDR3 DNA, CDR3 protein. A D gene is named only where the DNA matches it firmly. Size tells how often a clone was seen (once, few, many) or the class of an expanded clone, and some rows leave it out.

>TRBJ1-3|.|.|TRBV13|13
TGTGCCAGCACCCACGAAGAATCAAACACCATATATTTT
CASTHEESNTIYF
>TRBJ2-2|.|.|TRBV24-1|13
TGTGCCAGCGGGACAGTGAACACCGGGGAGCTGTTTTTT
CASGTVNTGELFF
>TRBJ1-1|few|.|TRBV25-1|11
TGTGCCAGCAAACGAGGATCTGAAGCTTTCTTT
CASKRGSEAFF
>TRBJ2-1|many|TRBD2|TRBV6-6|15
TGTGCCAGCAGTTACTCGATAGCGGGGGGCAATGAGCAGTTCTTC
CASSYSIAGGNEQFF
>TRBJ1-1|.|.|TRBV29-1|12
TGCAGCATGGCCCAGGCGAACACTGAAGCTTTCTTT
CSMAQANTEAFF
>TRBJ2-3|.|.|TRBV28|14
TGTGCCAGCACCCTAGAGGGGGGTTCGGATACGCAGTATTTT
CASTLEGGSDTQYF
>TRBJ2-1|.|TRBD2|TRBV19|15
TGTGCCAGTAGTGCCGGCGGGGGGGTTTACAATGAGCAGTTCTTC
CASSAGGGVYNEQFF
>TRBJ2-1|.|.|TRBV7-6|13
TGTGCTAGCAGCTTATTCGGCGGGGATGAGCAGTTCTTC
CASSLFGGDEQFF
>TRBJ2-5|few|TRBD2|TRBV27|19
TGTGCCAGCAGTTTATTTGGCCTAGCGGGGGGATCTTCAATCGAGACCCAGTACTTC
CASSLFGLAGGSSIETQYF
>TRBJ2-1|few|.|TRBV6-2/TRBV6-3|18
TGTGCCAGCAGCTATGGGAAGCCCGCGGGACAGCTCTACAATGAGCAGTTCTTC
CASSYGKPAGQLYNEQFF
>TRBJ1-1|many|TRBD1|TRBV19|16
TGTGCCAGTACCCCCCCGGGGAAGGGGGCGAACACTGAAGCTTTCTTT
CASTPPGKGANTEAFF
>TRBJ1-5|.|.|TRBV13|14
TGTGCCAGCAGCTTAGGAAGTCGGGGGGGTCCCCAGCATTTT
CASSLGSRGGPQHF
>TRBJ2-2|many|.|TRBV24-1|15
TGTGCCACCAGTGCCCGGGACCATAACACCGGGGAGCTGTTTTTT
CATSARDHNTGELFF
>TRBJ1-2|once|.|TRBV25-1|14
TGTGCCAGCAGTGAATCCCGGAAAGTAGGTGGCTACACCTTC
CASSESRKVGGYTF
>TRBJ2-1|.|.|TRBV27|15
TGTGCCAGCAGTTTAGCCCAGCTTACCTACAATGAGCAGTTCTTC
CASSLAQLTYNEQFF
>TRBJ2-1|few|.|TRBV24-1|14
TGTGCCACCAGTGATTTGCAAGGGGGTTCTGAGCAGTTCTTC
CATSDLQGGSEQFF
>TRBJ2-7|.|.|TRBV20-1|14
TGCAGTGCTCAACCCTACAGGGTGGTCTACGAGCAGTACTTC
CSAQPYRVVYEQYF
>TRBJ2-7|.|TRBD1|TRBV6-2/TRBV6-3|14
TGTGCCAGCAGTGAAGAATACAGGGGACACGAGCAGTACTTC
CASSEEYRGHEQYF
>TRBJ1-4|once|.|TRBV15|15
TGTGCCACCAGCACCCGGATCACAACTAATGAAAAACTGTTTTTT
CATSTRITTNEKLFF
>TRBJ1-5|few|.|TRBV2|13
TGTGCCAGCAGTGTTTATAGCAATCAGCCCCAGCATTTT
CASSVYSNQPQHF
>TRBJ1-2|.|.|TRBV2|12
TGTGCCAGCAGTGAAGCAGGGGTAGGCTACACCTTC
CASSEAGVGYTF
>TRBJ2-2|.|.|TRBV2|17
TGTGCCAGCAGTGAAACCCCCCCCTCCCGAGCCACCGGGGAGCTGTTTTTT
CASSETPPSRATGELFF
>TRBJ2-3|many|TRBD2|TRBV28|16
TGTGCCAGCAGCCTCGGGACTAGCGGTGTCACAGATACGCAGTATTTT
CASSLGTSGVTDTQYF
>TRBJ2-2|.|.|TRBV6-5|15
TGTGCCAGCACCGAAGGAGCATTCGGCACCGGGGAGCTGTTTTTT
CASTEGAFGTGELFF
>TRBJ2-3|few|.|TRBV7-8|15
TGTGCCAGCGCCTTAGAGGGTTTTAGCACAGATACGCAGTATTTT
CASALEGFSTDTQYF
>TRBJ2-3|many|TRBD2|TRBV7-6|15
TGTGCCAGCAGCACCAGCGGGGGATCCACAGATACGCAGTATTTT
CASSTSGGSTDTQYF
>TRBJ2-1|many|TRBD2|TRBV7-3|16
TGTGCCAGCAGCTTAACGGGCGGGGGGGCAGGCGATGAGCAGTTCTTC
CASSLTGGGAGDEQFF
>TRBJ2-6|.|TRBD1|TRBV10-3|15
TGTGCCATCATGGACAGGGTTTCTGGGGCCAACGTCCTGACTTTC
CAIMDRVSGANVLTF
>TRBJ2-3|many|TRBD2|TRBV7-2|17
TGTGCCAGCAGCTTCCCCCGACTAGCGGGGAGCACAGATACGCAGTATTTT
CASSFPRLAGSTDTQYF
>TRBJ2-1|many|TRBD2|TRBV7-9|15
TGTGCCAGCAGCCCTCGACTAGCGGGGGGAAATGAGCAGTTCTTC
CASSPRLAGGNEQFF
>TRBJ1-5|.|TRBD1|TRBV19|16
TGTGCCAGTAGTTCACGGCCGGACAGGGTTGGACAGCCCCAGCATTTT
CASSSRPDRVGQPQHF
>TRBJ1-5|many|.|TRBV7-2|14
TGTGCCAGCAGCTCGGCAGGCCTCAATCAGCCCCAGCATTTT
CASSSAGLNQPQHF
>TRBJ1-1|few|.|TRBV5-1|15
TGCGCCAGCAGCTTGGCTCAGGAATTGAACACTGAAGCTTTCTTT
CASSLAQELNTEAFF
>TRBJ1-6|few|.|TRBV14|14
TGTGCCAGCAGCCAAGGAATTTGGAATTCACCCCTCCACTTT
CASSQGIWNSPLHF
>TRBJ1-6|few|.|TRBV5-6|15
TGTGCCAGCAGCAGCCGAGGCTTCTATAATTCACCCCTCCACTTT
CASSSRGFYNSPLHF
>TRBJ2-3|few|TRBD1|TRBV14|18
TGTGCCAGCAGCCCCGGGACAGGGTTAGGCTGGGTAGAAGATACGCAGTATTTT
CASSPGTGLGWVEDTQYF
>TRBJ1-1|.|.|TRBV6-5|19
TGTGCCAGCAGTTACTCAGTGGTAGGTTCCTCCTCCTCGAACACTGAAGCTTTCTTT
CASSYSVVGSSSSNTEAFF